The text below deals with one TCR beta chain. This entry comes from a study of cytomegalovirus exposure and HLA in healthy donors. Researchers ran the PCR with 60 Vbeta and 13 Jbeta primers. Assay used: immunoSEQ multiplex PCR; TCRdb lists only in-frame clones, some missing. The sample consists of over 200,000 clones, over 65% of them appearing once. The germline V gene encodes CDR1 SGHTS and CDR2 YDEGEE. Germline trimming cut 0 bases from V and 1 base from J; bases unmatched to any gene: 3. The CDR3 totals 16 residues. This TCR came from a woman aged 60 to 75 in good health and CMV-seropositive. The chain couples TRBV5-8 to TRBJ2-2; 7 bases map to TRBD1. The material sequenced was PBMCs. CDR3 sequence: CASSLEGQWNTGELFF. In nucleotides, the CDR3 is TGTGCCAGCAGCTTGGAGGGACAGTGGAACACCGGGGAGCTGTTTTTT.